A selection of T cell receptor beta chains follows, all from one sample in a study of shared T cell receptors in the human thymus. Assay used: immunoSEQ multiplex PCR; TCRdb lists only in-frame clones, some missing. The repertoire holds about 380,000 clones, with around 95% as singletons. Sequenced sample: thymocytes. The receptor source for this set is a human donor. Both conserved end residues are trimmed from each CDR3.

J gene,V gene,CDR3 protein
TRBJ2-7,TRBV7-2,ASSLGPLNEQY
TRBJ1-4,TRBV15,ATSSGLGQGATNEKLF
TRBJ2-7,TRBV6-5,ASSYFSAGSYEQY
TRBJ2-7,TRBV6-5,ASRSQRDSRYEQY
TRBJ1-5,TRBV30,AWSQGGNQPQH
TRBJ2-3,TRBV5-6,ASSVEGTSQDTQY
TRBJ2-1,TRBV6-5,ASSFLGDNYNEQF
TRBJ1-5,TRBV7-6,ASSPRPTGGRSNQPQH
TRBJ1-2,TRBV6-5,ASRGLGYGYT
TRBJ2-3,TRBV5-1,ASSRVGTDSSTDTQY
TRBJ2-6,TRBV21-1,ASSALERGVHRRSSSGANVLT
TRBJ1-5,TRBV28,ASSPGGVRGQPQH
TRBJ1-2,TRBV5-1,ASAPRDGINYGYT
TRBJ2-2,TRBV9,ASSAPLAGVTGELF
TRBJ2-3,TRBV15,ATSRDSKAGTDTQY
TRBJ1-5,TRBV15,ATSLLTGGSNQPQH
TRBJ2-4,TRBV5-1,ASSGGRLAKNIQY